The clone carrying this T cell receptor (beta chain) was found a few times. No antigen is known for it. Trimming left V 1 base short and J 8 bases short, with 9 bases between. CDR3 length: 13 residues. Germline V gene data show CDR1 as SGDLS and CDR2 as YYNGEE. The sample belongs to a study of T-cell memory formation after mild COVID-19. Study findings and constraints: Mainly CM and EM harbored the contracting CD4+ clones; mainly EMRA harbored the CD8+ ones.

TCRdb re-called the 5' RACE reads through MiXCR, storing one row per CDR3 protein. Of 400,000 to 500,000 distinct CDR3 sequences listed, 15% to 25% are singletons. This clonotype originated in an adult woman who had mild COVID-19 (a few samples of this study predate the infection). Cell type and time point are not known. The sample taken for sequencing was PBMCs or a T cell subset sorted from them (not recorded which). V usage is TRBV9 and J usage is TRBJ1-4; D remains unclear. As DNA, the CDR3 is TGTGCCAGCAGCGTAAGCGTTGGAGAAAAACTGTTTTTT. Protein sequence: CASSVSVGEKLFF.